The entry below describes one TCR beta chain. The CDR3 extends over 14 amino acids. The V gene lost 2 bases and the J gene lost 0 bases, with 7 bases spanning the gap. The germline V gene has CDR1 SGHVS and CDR2 FQNEAQ. This table comes from immunoSEQ multiplex PCR, and its TCRdb copy is limited to in-frame clones, with some not included. The sample records approximately 72,000 clones, roughly 90% being singletons. The record originates from a study of blood T cell repertoires in COVID-19. This sequence originates from a man aged 55 to 70 with acute or convalescent COVID-19. The source material was peripheral blood. V and J are TRBV7-8 and TRBJ1-1; perhaps TRBD1 as D (5 bases). CDR3 coding DNA: TGTGCCAGCAGCTTAAGGGGAATGAACACTGAAGCTTTCTTT. Translating gives CASSLRGMNTEAFF.